This passage covers 20 T cell receptor beta chains from one sample sequenced in a study of cytomegalovirus exposure and HLA in healthy donors. The PCR ran on 60 Vbeta and 13 Jbeta primers. Clones were read by immunoSEQ multiplex PCR, and TCRdb kept only the in-frame ones, dropping some. The sample has 95,000 to 150,000 clones; roughly 71% are singletons. Source material: PBMCs. These receptor sequences come from a woman between 40 and 55 years old in good health and CMV-seropositive.

This clone was found once. The V and J genes are TRBV10-3 and TRBJ1-5; D might be TRBD1 (5 bases). This CDR3 contains 17 residues. V lost 3 bases and J 1 base, leaving 16 bases between the germline ends. Germline lookup yields CDR1 ENHRY and CDR2 SYGVKD. CDR3: CAISEGRQRTSNQPQHF. The CDR3 DNA reads TGTGCCATCAGTGAAGGACGTCAGAGGACAAGCAATCAGCCCCAGCATTTT.

The chain employs TRBV6-6 and TRBJ1-1, with 7 bases lining up with TRBD1. Germline CDR1 MNHNY, CDR2 SVGAGI (reference sequence). This CDR3 is built from 16 residues. The ends lost 6 bases at V and 1 base at J; junction bases unmatched: 11. The CDR3 DNA sequence: TGTGCCAGCAGCCAATCGAACAGGGGTACGAACACTGAAGCTTTCTTT. This gives the protein CASSQSNRGTNTEAFF.

This clone was counted between two and nine times. The rearrangement uses TRBV6-5 and TRBJ2-2, with TRBD1 as a possible D gene (6 bases). V dropped 8 bases and J dropped 7 bases, with 14 bases sitting between them. Germline assignment: CDR1 MNHEY and CDR2 SVGAGI. The CDR3 is 13 residues long. As DNA, the CDR3 is TGTGCCAGCCGGGCAGGGGCTTTCGGGGAGCTGTTTTTT. Translating it yields CASRAGAFGELFF.

The chain uses TRBV10-3 and TRBJ1-1, with D maybe TRBD1 (5 bases). CDR1 and CDR2 from the germline V gene are ENHRY and SYGVKD. V was shortened by 4 bases and J by 5 bases, with 8 bases between the two germline ends. CDR3 length: 12 amino acids. The CDR3 DNA follows: TGTGCCATCAGTGTAGGGGTAACTGAAGCTTTCTTT. It is translated as CAISVGVTEAFF.

V gene TRBV6-5 combines with J gene TRBJ2-7; 7 bases agree with TRBD1. Trimming took 2 bases from V and 5 from J; bases not matched to a gene: 6. The CDR3 length is 14 residues. The V gene's germline CDR1 is MNHEY and CDR2 SVGAGI. In DNA form, the CDR3 reads TGTGCCAGCAGTTACGACAGGGCGCTTAACGAGCAGTACTTC. Residues: CASSYDRALNEQYF.

The chain carries TRBV9 and TRBJ1-1; D is unclear. V was clipped by 4 bases and J by 0 bases, with 10 bases between them. Germline CDR1 is SGDLS and CDR2 is YYNGEE. The CDR3 spans 14 residues. CDR3 sequence reads: CASSSNTVNTEAFF. CDR3 nucleotide sequence: TGTGCCAGCAGCAGCAATACAGTGAACACTGAAGCTTTCTTT.

The genes are TRBV7-6 and TRBJ2-7; D may be TRBD1 (7 bases). Germline assignment: CDR1 SGHVS and CDR2 FNYEAQ. This CDR3 has 15 residues. V was pared by 5 bases and J by 4 bases, with 18 bases between. The CDR3 region has the DNA TGTGCCAGCAGCCAAGGAGGGGGCCCCCCGTACGAGCAGTACTTC. Protein: CASSQGGGPPYEQYF.

CDR3 nucleotide sequence: TGTGCCAGCAGCTCCCGGGACACTGACAATGAGCAGTTCTTC. The encoded protein is CASSSRDTDNEQFF. The genes are TRBV7-9 and TRBJ2-1; D perhaps matches TRBD1 (6 bases). CDR1 SEHNR and CDR2 FQNEAQ come from the germline V gene (reference sequence). CDR3 length: 14 residues. V dropped 4 bases and J dropped 5 bases, with 12 bases sitting between them.

The V and J genes are TRBV5-1 and TRBJ1-2; 8 bases fit TRBD1. The germline V gene encodes CDR1 SGHRS and CDR2 YFSETQ. This CDR3 comprises 15 residues. Trimming removed 4 bases from V and 1 base from J; junction bases left unmatched: 6. This chain's CDR3 is CASSIRTGINYGYTF. Written as DNA, the CDR3 is TGCGCCAGCAGCATACGGACAGGGATTAACTATGGCTACACCTTC.

The chain links TRBV5-6 to TRBJ1-1, with D unresolved. CDR3 length: 14 amino acids. The germline gives CDR1 SGHDT, CDR2 YYEEEE. V dropped 0 bases and J dropped 4 bases, with 10 bases sitting between them. The CDR3 coding sequence is TGTGCCAGCAGCTTGGCCCAGATGTTCACTGAAGCTTTCTTT. This codes for CASSLAQMFTEAFF.

The rearrangement joins TRBV15 to TRBJ1-5, with TRBD1 as a possible D gene (5 bases). Germline values: CDR1 LNHNV, CDR2 YYDKDF (reference sequence). V shed 1 base and J shed 4 bases, with 8 bases lying between them. The CDR3 extends over 14 amino acids. DNA of the CDR3: TGTGCCACCAGCAGAGGGGGGGAGAATCAGCCCCAGCATTTT. It encodes CATSRGGENQPQHF.

The rearrangement uses TRBV19 and TRBJ1-1, with D maybe TRBD1 (6 bases). The CDR3 runs 15 residues. The V end lost 1 base, the J end lost 8 bases, and 17 bases lay between the germline ends. The germline CDR1 and CDR2 sequences are LNHDA and SQIVND (reference sequence). The CDR3 coding sequence is TGTGCCAGTAGTATAGTAGGCAGGGGCGGATTCGAAGCTTTCTTT. It translates to CASSIVGRGGFEAFF.

This clone was recorded only once. The rearrangement uses TRBV7-9 and TRBJ2-5; D may be TRBD2 (5 bases). Germline CDR1 reads SEHNR; CDR2 reads FQNEAQ (reference sequence). The CDR3 has 12 residues. The V and J ends lost 1 base and 11 bases respectively, with 11 bases between them. The CDR3 nucleotides read TGTGCCAGCAGCTTAGGGGAGATCAAGCAGTACTTC. Amino acids: CASSLGEIKQYF.

V gene TRBV4-3 combines with J gene TRBJ1-5; a possible D gene is TRBD1 (6 bases). This CDR3 contains 15 residues. Germline assignment: CDR1 LGHNA and CDR2 YSLEER. V gave up 1 base and J gave up 5 bases, with 12 bases separating them. DNA for the CDR3: TGCGCCAGCAGCCAAGGCAGGGGCACTCATCAGCCCCAGCATTTT. Its protein is CASSQGRGTHQPQHF.

The chain uses TRBV10-3 and TRBJ1-4, with a weak D call TRBD1 (6 bases). This CDR3 has 14 residues. Trimming took 4 bases from V and 5 from J, leaving 11 bases between them. Germline V gene data show CDR1 as ENHRY and CDR2 as SYGVKD. The CDR3 region has the DNA TGTGCCATCAGTGCGGGACACAGCAATGAAAAACTGTTTTTT. Amino acid sequence: CAISAGHSNEKLFF.

This clone was seen more than once but under ten times. The V call is TRBV6-6, the J call TRBJ2-7; TRBD1 matches 7 bases. This CDR3 is built from 15 residues. The junction had 5 bases not matched to a gene; V was cut back by 0 bases and J by 3 bases. Germline values: CDR1 MNHNY, CDR2 SVGAGI (reference sequence). CDR3 sequence (DNA): TGTGCCAGCAGTTACTCGTCAGGGGGTTTCTACGAGCAGTACTTC. Its translation: CASSYSSGGFYEQYF.

This chain uses TRBV9 with TRBJ2-1; the D gene is possibly TRBD2 (6 bases). The CDR3 is made up of 16 amino acids. V lost 4 bases and J 4 bases, leaving 18 bases between the germline ends. Germline lookup yields CDR1 SGDLS and CDR2 YYNGEE. CDR3 nucleotide sequence: TGTGCCAGCAGCTCAGACGGGACTCCTCCTTACAATGAGCAGTTCTTC. Its translation: CASSSDGTPPYNEQFF.

V and J are TRBV6-1 and TRBJ1-1; 7 bases are a match to TRBD1. The CDR3 spans 17 residues. Trimming cost V 0 bases and J 0 bases; bases outside gene matches: 7. CDR1 is MNHNS, CDR2 SASEGT, per germline. The CDR3, as DNA: TGTGCCAGCAGTGAAGCGGGGCAGGGGGGTTTGAACACTGAAGCTTTCTTT. Translating gives CASSEAGQGGLNTEAFF.

The chain couples TRBV7-2 to TRBJ1-5; tentative D call: TRBD1 (5 bases). The CDR3 extends over 16 amino acids. The germline gives CDR1 SGHTA, CDR2 FQGNSA. Trimming cost V 1 base and J 2 bases, with 12 bases left between them. The CDR3 nucleotides are TGTGCCAGCAGCTTAGTGGGGGGAGGAGGCAATCAGCCCCAGCATTTT. Encoded protein: CASSLVGGGGNQPQHF.

The chain employs TRBV6-1 and TRBJ2-7; 9 bases match TRBD2. Trimming at V came to 7 bases and at J to 1 base, leaving 5 bases not matched to a gene. Germline V lookup: CDR1 MNHNS, CDR2 SASEGT. There are 14 residues in the CDR3. The CDR3 is CASILSGGSYEQYF. As DNA, the CDR3 is TGTGCCAGCATCCTGAGCGGGGGGTCCTACGAGCAGTACTTC.